The entry below describes one T cell receptor beta chain. These data are taken from a study of blood T cell repertoires in COVID-19. Overall study context: There were acute and convalescent COVID-19 samples, and they came from the United States, Italy and Spain. Sources were T cells, B-cell-depleted T cells, or PBMCs; the material itself was cDNA or gDNA.

How the authors handled the data: Researchers report that nucleated cell counts were estimated from reference gene primer amplification. This table comes from immunoSEQ multiplex PCR, and its TCRdb copy is limited to in-frame clones, with some not included. V and J calls and clone size are given by that table; D and trimming were obtained from the DNA. The table records approximately 36,000 clones, around four fifths of them present only once. Trimming shortened V by 5 bases and J by 7 bases, and 17 bases separated the two germline ends. Germline loops: CDR1 LNHNV, CDR2 YYDKDF (reference sequence). This CDR3 spans 15 amino acids. Patients from Seattle were sampled longitudinally, starting during active infection.

Material: peripheral blood. This clonotype was obtained from a man aged 55 to 70 with COVID-19, enrolled during active disease. J is TRBJ1-4 and V is TRBV15, with D perhaps matching TRBD1 (5 bases). Here the CDR3 reads CATSGGLSQGEKLFF. The CDR3 DNA reads as TGTGCCACCAGCGGGGGACTGTCTCAGGGTGAAAAACTGTTTTTT.